The following is a T cell receptor beta chain sequence with its context. The CDR3 contains 15 residues. V lost 5 bases and J lost 2; bases outside the gene matches: 7. Germline CDR1 is LGHNA and CDR2 is YSLEER. The source of the sample is a study of response to subunit inactivated influenza vaccine. TCRdb recomputed calls from the RT-PCR reads with MiXCR, one row per CDR3 protein. The sample includes roughly 790,000 distinct CDR3 sequences, about 20% of them seen just once. The specimen comprised PBMCs from blood, sampled around 5 days after vaccination. V gene TRBV4-3 combines with J gene TRBJ2-3; TRBD2 aligns across 7 bases. The sequence was collected from a man between 45 and 60 years old who received an inactivated influenza vaccine. CDR3 amino acids: CASSWAGDSTDTQYF. The CDR3 DNA reads TGCGCCAGCAGCTGGGCGGGGGACTCCACAGATACGCAGTATTTT.